Listed below are T cell receptor beta chains from one sample, sequenced in a study of T cell responses to AZD1222 COVID-19 vaccine. Sequencing was performed with immunoSEQ multiplex PCR; in TCRdb, only in-frame clones are kept and a portion is missing. The sample includes approximately 74,000 clones, approximately 87% seen only once; the top ten take around a quarter. This material consisted of peripheral blood, taken 28 days after the second AZD1222 dose. The receptors come from an adult who received the AZD1222 COVID-19 vaccine. Both conserved end residues are part of each CDR3. The order of the fields is V gene, D gene, clone size, J gene, CDR3 DNA, CDR3 protein. The D gene is left open where the match is weak. Expanded clones get a size class; other rows say once, few or many, or leave the size out.

>TRBV29-1|TRBD1|-|TRBJ1-2
TGCAGCGTTGAACAGGGGGCCTATGGCTACACCTTC
CSVEQGAYGYTF
>TRBV5-4|-|few|TRBJ1-1
TGTGCCAGCAGCCCGAAGCCGGACAGGAACACTGAAGCTTTCTTT
CASSPKPDRNTEAFF
>TRBV3-1/TRBV3-2|TRBD2|-|TRBJ2-1
TGTGCCAGCAGCCTAGGGGACTACGGCTACAATGAGCAGTTCTTC
CASSLGDYGYNEQFF
>TRBV3-1/TRBV3-2|-|-|TRBJ1-3
TGTGCCAGCAGCCAAGACAGGGGCGGTGGAAACACCATATATTTT
CASSQDRGGGNTIYF
>TRBV7-9|TRBD2|-|TRBJ2-7
TGTGCCAGCAGCCCCCTCGGACTAGCGGGACTCGAGCAGTACTTC
CASSPLGLAGLEQYF
>TRBV30|-|-|TRBJ1-3
TGTGCCTGGACCCACGGGGGTATAGGAAACACCATATATTTT
CAWTHGGIGNTIYF
>TRBV19|-|-|TRBJ1-4
TGTGCCAGTAGTGAGCGCAGAGTTATAATGTCTGAACTGTTTTTT
CASSERRVIMSELFF
>TRBV5-4|TRBD1|-|TRBJ1-2
TGTGCCAGCAGCTTAGGAGGGACAGGGACAAGTTGGGGCTACACCTTC
CASSLGGTGTSWGYTF
>TRBV12-3/TRBV12-4|-|once|TRBJ1-2
TGTGCCAGCAGTAGCTATGGCTACACCTTC
CASSSYGYTF
>TRBV7-9|-|-|TRBJ1-6
TGTGCCAGCAGCTCTAGCGAGTTCGGAAGCTCCTATAATTCACCCCTCCACTTT
CASSSSEFGSSYNSPLHF
>TRBV6-5|TRBD1|-|TRBJ2-5
TGTGCCAGCGTAGGGACAGGGACCGGGGAGACCCAGTACTTC
CASVGTGTGETQYF
>TRBV6-6|TRBD1|-|TRBJ2-7
TGTGCCAGCACCCGGGACAGCTCCTACGAGCAGTACTTC
CASTRDSSYEQYF
>TRBV27|-|-|TRBJ2-5
TGTGCCAGCCTCATGAGGACGGATCAAGAGACCCAGTACTTC
CASLMRTDQETQYF
>TRBV29-1|TRBD1|once|TRBJ1-1
TGCAGCGGACAGGGGTACAACACTGAAGCTTTCTTT
CSGQGYNTEAFF
>TRBV5-4|TRBD1|-|TRBJ1-1
TGTGCCGGGGGGACAGGGGGGGTGAACACTGAAGCTTTCTTT
CAGGTGGVNTEAFF
>TRBV6-6|TRBD1|-|TRBJ1-6
TGTGCCGGCCATCAGGGGGCAAATTCACCCCTCCACTTT
CAGHQGANSPLHF
>TRBV7-3|-|once|TRBJ2-1
TGTGCCAGCAGCCTGGGACCCTCGAACAATGAGCAGTTCTTC
CASSLGPSNNEQFF
>TRBV11-2|-|-|TRBJ1-1
TGTGCCAGCAGCTTAGACCGGGGGACAACTGAAGCTTTCTTT
CASSLDRGTTEAFF
>TRBV2|-|once|TRBJ1-6
TGTGCCAGCAGTGAGGTGACTGTGGGTAATTCACCCCTCCACTTT
CASSEVTVGNSPLHF
>TRBV6-4|-|-|TRBJ2-7
TGTGCCAGCAGAGAGACACGTAATACCTACGAGCAGTACTTC
CASRETRNTYEQYF
>TRBV7-2|-|-|TRBJ1-2
TGTGCCAGCAGCTTAGAACAAGCTAACTATGGCTACACCTTC
CASSLEQANYGYTF
>TRBV5-4|TRBD2|-|TRBJ2-5
TGTGCCAGCAGCTTGGACGGGACTAGTGGGGAGGAGACCCAGTACTTC
CASSLDGTSGEETQYF
>TRBV29-1|-|-|TRBJ2-1
TGCAGCGTTTTTTGGGTAGGAGCCTACAATGAGCAGTTCTTC
CSVFWVGAYNEQFF
>TRBV5-1|TRBD2|-|TRBJ2-1
TGCGCCAGCAGCTTGTTTGCGGGGGTACACGCCTACAATGAGCAGTTCTTC
CASSLFAGVHAYNEQFF
>TRBV6-4|-|once|TRBJ2-3
TGTGCCAGCAGTGACCGTGGCGGCACAGATACGCAGTATTTT
CASSDRGGTDTQYF
>TRBV3-1/TRBV3-2|-|-|TRBJ1-1
TGTGCCAGCAGCCAAGATCTTGGGGGAGAAGCTTTCTTT
CASSQDLGGEAFF